This TCR beta chain stems from a study of shared clonotypes between healthy human individuals. Study summary: Two women and a few men aged 18 to 49 served as donors. Study observations and caveats: In several donors, about 5% of naive CD4 clonotypes appeared in common.

Details on this clone: Its specificity is unknown. Other DNA sequences of this sample code for an identical CDR3.

Genomic DNA belonging to each subset was distributed in equal measure over several immunoSEQ plates. Profiled with immunoSEQ multiplex PCR; TCRdb holds only in-frame clones, not every one. The sample holds about 2 million clones, about 95% seen once. Germline V gene lookup returns CDR1 GTSNPN and CDR2 SVGIG (reference sequence). The CDR3 length is 14 residues. Trimming cost V 1 base and J 2 bases, with 6 bases left between them. Naive CD8 isolation took CD45RO-negative cells positively selected for CCR7 and excluded terminally differentiated effector memory CD45RA+ cells. The sequence was collected from a man aged 18 to 29 in good health. Sequencing input: naive CD8+ T cells sorted from blood. V is TRBV30 and J is TRBJ2-6; perhaps TRBD2 as D (6 bases). The CDR3, as DNA: TGTGCCTGGAGTGCGGGGGCTGGGGCCAACGTCCTGACTTTC. Its protein product is CAWSAGAGANVLTF.